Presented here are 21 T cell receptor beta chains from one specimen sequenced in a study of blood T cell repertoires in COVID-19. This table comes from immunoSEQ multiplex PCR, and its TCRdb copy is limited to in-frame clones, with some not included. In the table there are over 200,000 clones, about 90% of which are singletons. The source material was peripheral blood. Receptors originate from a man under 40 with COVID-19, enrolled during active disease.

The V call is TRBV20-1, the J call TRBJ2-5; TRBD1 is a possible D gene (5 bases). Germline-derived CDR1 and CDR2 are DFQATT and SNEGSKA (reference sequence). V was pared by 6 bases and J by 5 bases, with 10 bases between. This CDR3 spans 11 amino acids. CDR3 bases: TGCAGTGCCCAGAGACAGGAGACCCAGTACTTC. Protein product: CSAQRQETQYF.

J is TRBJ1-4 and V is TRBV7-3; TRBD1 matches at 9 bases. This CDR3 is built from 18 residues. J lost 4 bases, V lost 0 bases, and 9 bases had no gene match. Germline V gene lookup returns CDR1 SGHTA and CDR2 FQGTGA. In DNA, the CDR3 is TGTGCCAGCAGCTTAACCGTCCACAGGGGGCGAATTAATGAAAAACTGTTTTTT. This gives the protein CASSLTVHRGRINEKLFF.

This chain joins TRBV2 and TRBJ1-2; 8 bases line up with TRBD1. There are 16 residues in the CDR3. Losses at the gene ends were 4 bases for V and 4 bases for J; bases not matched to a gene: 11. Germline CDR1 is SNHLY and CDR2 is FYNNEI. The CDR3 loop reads CASSGTDRVLGYGYTF. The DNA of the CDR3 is TGTGCCAGCAGTGGGACGGACAGGGTTCTGGGCTATGGCTACACCTTC.

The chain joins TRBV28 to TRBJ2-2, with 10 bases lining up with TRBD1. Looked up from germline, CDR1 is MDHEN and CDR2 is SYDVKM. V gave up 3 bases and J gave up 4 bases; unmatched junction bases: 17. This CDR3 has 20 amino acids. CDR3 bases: TGTGCCAGCAGTTTGGGTTTCTTCACCAAGGGACAGGGGCGCACCGGGGAGCTGTTTTTT. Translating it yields CASSLGFFTKGQGRTGELFF.

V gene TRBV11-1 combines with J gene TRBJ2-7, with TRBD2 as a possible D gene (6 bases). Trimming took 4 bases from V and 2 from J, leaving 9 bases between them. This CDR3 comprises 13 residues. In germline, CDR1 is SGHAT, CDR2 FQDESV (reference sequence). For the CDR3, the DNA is TGTGCCAGCAGCTGGAGGGTTACCTACGAGCAGTACTTC. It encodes CASSWRVTYEQYF. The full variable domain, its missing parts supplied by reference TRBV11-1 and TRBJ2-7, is EAEVAQSPRYKITEKSQAVAFWCDPISGHATLYWYRQILGQGPELLVQFQDESVVDDSQLPKDRFSAERLKGVDSTLKIQPAELGDSAMYLCASSWRVTYEQYFGPGTRLTVT.

In DNA form, the CDR3 reads TGTGCCAGCAGCTTAGCTCCAGTTTATGGCTACACCTTC. It encodes CASSLAPVYGYTF. The chain employs TRBV11-2 and TRBJ1-2; D not resolved. Trimming pared 1 base from V and 5 bases from J, leaving 8 bases between. The CDR3 contains 13 residues. The V gene's germline CDR1 is SGHAT and CDR2 FQNNGV. Using reference TRBV11-2 and TRBJ1-2 for the parts outside the CDR3, the full variable domain is EAGVAQSPRYKIIEKRQSVAFWCNPISGHATLYWYQQILGQGPKLLIQFQNNGVVDDSQLPKDRFSAERLKGVDSTLKIQPAKLEDSAVYLCASSLAPVYGYTFGSGTRLTVV.

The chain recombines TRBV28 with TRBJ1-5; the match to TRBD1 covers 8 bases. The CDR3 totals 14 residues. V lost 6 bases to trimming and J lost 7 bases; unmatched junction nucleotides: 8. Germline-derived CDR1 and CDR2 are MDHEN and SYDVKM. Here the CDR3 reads CASSPGGVGQPQHF. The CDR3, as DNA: TGTGCCAGCAGCCCAGGGGGCGTGGGACAGCCCCAGCATTTT.

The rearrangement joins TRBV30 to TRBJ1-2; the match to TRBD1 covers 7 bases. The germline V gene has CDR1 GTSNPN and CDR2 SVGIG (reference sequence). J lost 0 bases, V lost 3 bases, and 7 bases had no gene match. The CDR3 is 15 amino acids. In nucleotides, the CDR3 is TGTGCCTGGAGGGCCCAGGGGGGTTCTAACTATGGCTACACCTTC. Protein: CAWRAQGGSNYGYTF.

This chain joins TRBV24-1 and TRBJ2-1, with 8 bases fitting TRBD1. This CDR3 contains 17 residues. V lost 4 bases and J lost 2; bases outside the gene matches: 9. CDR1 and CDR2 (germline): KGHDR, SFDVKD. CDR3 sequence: CATSDPDRGPAYNEQFF. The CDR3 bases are TGTGCCACCAGTGACCCCGACAGGGGACCCGCCTACAATGAGCAGTTCTTC.

The CDR3 bases are TGCGCCAGCAGCCAAGATCCACAGGGGGTGTTAAACACCGGGGAGCTGTTTTTT. This translates into CASSQDPQGVLNTGELFF. The chain employs TRBV4-3 and TRBJ2-2, with 8 bases lining up with TRBD1. V lost 0 bases to trimming and J lost 2 bases; unmatched junction nucleotides: 8. Germline loops: CDR1 LGHNA, CDR2 YSLEER. This CDR3 comprises 18 residues.

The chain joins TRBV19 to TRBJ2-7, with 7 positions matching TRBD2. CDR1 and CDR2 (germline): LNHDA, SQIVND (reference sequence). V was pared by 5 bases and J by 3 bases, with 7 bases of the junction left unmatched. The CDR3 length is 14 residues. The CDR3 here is CASSSGTTIYEQYF. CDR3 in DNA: TGTGCCAGTAGTTCCGGGACTACGATCTACGAGCAGTACTTC.

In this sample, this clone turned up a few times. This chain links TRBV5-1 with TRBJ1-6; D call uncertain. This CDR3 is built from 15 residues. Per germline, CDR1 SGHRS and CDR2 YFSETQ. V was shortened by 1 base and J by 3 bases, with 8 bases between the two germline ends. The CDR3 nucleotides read TGCGCCAGCAGCTTGACCAGCGACTATAATTCACCCCTCCACTTT. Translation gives CASSLTSDYNSPLHF.

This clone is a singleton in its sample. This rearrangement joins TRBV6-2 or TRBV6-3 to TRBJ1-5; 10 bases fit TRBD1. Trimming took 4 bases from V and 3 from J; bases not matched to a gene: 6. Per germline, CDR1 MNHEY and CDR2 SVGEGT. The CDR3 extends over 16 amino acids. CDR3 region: CASSFSGTGVNQPQHF. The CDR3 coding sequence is TGTGCCAGCAGTTTCTCCGGGACAGGGGTCAATCAGCCCCAGCATTTT.

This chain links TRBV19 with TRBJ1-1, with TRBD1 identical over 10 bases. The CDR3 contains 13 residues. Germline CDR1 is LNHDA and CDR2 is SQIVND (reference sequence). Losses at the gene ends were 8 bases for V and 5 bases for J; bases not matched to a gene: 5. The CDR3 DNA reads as TGTGCCAGTCGGGGACAGGGGTTAACTGAAGCTTTCTTT. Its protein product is CASRGQGLTEAFF.

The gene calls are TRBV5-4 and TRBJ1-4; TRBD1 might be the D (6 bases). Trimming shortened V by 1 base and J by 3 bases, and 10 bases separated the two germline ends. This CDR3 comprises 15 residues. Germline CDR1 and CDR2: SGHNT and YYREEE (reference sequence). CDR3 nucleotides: TGTGCCAGCAGCTTGATGGCAGGGGCTAATGAAAAACTGTTTTTT. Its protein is CASSLMAGANEKLFF.

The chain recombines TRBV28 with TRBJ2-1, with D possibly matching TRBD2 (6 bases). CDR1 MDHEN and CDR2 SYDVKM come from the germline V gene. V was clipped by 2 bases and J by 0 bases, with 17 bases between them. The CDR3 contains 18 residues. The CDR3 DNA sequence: TGTGCCAGCAGTTTACTCCCCGGAGGGCCGAGCTCCTACAATGAGCAGTTCTTC. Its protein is CASSLLPGGPSSYNEQFF.

CDR3 loop: CSVLSGGQETQYF. In nucleotides, the CDR3 is TGCAGCGTACTATCAGGGGGACAAGAGACCCAGTACTTC. The chain joins TRBV29-1 to TRBJ2-5; 7 nucleotides align to TRBD1. V trimming: 6 bases; J trimming: 2 bases; junction bases outside the gene matches: 6. Germline loops: CDR1 SQVTM, CDR2 ANQGSEA. The CDR3 sequence is 13 residues long.

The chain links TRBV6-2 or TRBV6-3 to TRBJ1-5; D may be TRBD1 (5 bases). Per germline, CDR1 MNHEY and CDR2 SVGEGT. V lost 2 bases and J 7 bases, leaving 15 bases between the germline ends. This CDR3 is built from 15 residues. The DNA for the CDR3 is TGTGCCAGCAGTTACACTGCAGGGAAAGGCCAGCCCCAGCATTTT. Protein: CASSYTAGKGQPQHF.

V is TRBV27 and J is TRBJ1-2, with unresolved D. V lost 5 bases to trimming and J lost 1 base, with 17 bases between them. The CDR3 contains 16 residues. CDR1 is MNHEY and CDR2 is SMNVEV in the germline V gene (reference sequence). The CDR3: CASSREWTGFNYGYTF. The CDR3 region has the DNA TGTGCCAGCAGTCGAGAATGGACTGGTTTTAACTATGGCTACACCTTC.

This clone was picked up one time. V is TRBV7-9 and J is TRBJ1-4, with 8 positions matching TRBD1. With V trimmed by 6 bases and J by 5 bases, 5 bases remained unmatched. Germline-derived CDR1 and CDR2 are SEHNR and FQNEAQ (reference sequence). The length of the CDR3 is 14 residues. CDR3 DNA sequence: TGTGCCAGCAGATTTACAGGGGGAAATGAAAAACTGTTTTTT. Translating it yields CASRFTGGNEKLFF.

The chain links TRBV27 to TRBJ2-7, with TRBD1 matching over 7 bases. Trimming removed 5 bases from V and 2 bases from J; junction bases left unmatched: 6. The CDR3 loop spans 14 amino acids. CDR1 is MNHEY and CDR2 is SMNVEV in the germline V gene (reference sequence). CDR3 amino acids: CASSPGTVPYEQYF. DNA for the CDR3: TGTGCCAGCAGTCCCGGGACAGTACCCTACGAGCAGTACTTC.